This T cell receptor beta chain was identified during a study of cytomegalovirus exposure and HLA in healthy donors. Study-wide findings and caveats: In a later analysis, productive TCRs from donors in an Asian-associated ancestry cluster reportedly carried fewer N-insertions than the cohort mean. More clonal expansion characterized HLA-associated TCR beta chains than equally common others in a later analysis. Follow-up analysis later connected one missense variant in DCLRE1C with trimming of TCR beta V- and J-genes.

This clone was observed a single time. Its specificity is not known. With 60 Vbeta and 13 Jbeta primers, the PCR was carried out. Libraries were prepared by immunoSEQ multiplex PCR; TCRdb keeps only in-frame clonotypes and omits some of them. The sample holds roughly 150,000 clones, roughly 80% seen once. The clonotype originates from a male donor in good health and CMV-seronegative. The sample consisted of PBMCs.

The CDR3 nucleotides read TGTGCCAGCAGTAACGGGGGGGCCGTCAGAGATACGCAGTATTTT. Encoded protein: CASSNGGAVRDTQYF. The chain carries TRBV27 and TRBJ2-3, with 8 bases identical to TRBD2. The CDR3 runs 15 residues. Germline V CDR1 and CDR2: MNHEY, SMNVEV (reference sequence). Unmatched junction bases numbered 9, after V lost 5 bases and J lost 5 bases.